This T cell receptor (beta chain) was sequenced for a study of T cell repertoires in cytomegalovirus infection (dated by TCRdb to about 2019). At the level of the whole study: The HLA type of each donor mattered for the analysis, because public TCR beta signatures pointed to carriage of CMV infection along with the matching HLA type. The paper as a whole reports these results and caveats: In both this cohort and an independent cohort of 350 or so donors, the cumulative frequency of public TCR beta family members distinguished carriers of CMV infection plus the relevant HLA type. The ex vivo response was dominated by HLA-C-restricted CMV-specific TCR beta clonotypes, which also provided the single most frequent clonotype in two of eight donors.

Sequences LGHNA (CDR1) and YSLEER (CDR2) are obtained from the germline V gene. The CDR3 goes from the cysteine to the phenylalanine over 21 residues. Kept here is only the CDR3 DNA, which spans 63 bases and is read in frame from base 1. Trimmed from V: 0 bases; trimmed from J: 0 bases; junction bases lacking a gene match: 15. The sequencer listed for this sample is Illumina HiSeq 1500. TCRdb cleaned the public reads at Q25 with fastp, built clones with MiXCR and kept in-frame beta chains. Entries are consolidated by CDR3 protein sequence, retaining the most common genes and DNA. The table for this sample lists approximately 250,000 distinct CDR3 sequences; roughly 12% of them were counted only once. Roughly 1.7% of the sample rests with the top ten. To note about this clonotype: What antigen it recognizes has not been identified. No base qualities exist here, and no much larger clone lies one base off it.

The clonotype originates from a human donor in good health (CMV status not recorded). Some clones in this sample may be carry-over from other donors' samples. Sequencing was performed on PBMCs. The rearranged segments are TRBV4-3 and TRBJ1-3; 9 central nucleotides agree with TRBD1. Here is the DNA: TGCGCCAGCAGCCAAGATCTGCCGGGACAGGGCAACCTTTTCTCTGGAAACACCATATATTTT. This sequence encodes CASSQDLPGQGNLFSGNTIYF.